This T cell receptor (beta chain) was recovered during a study of T cells in Graves' hyperthyroidism and ophthalmopathy. Many counts were recorded for this clonotype. CDR3 length equals 15 residues. Between the trimmed V and J ends, which lost 3 bases and 5 bases, there was a span of 13 bases. The germline V gene encodes CDR1 MDHEN and CDR2 SYDVKM. Amplification of TCR beta CDR3 regions was performed using RNA transcripts as template. Researchers ran a first-round RT-PCR on the TCR CDR3 using the HTBI primer set. MiXCR, applied by TCRdb to the multiplex PCR reads, yields one record per CDR3 protein. The sample includes about 92,000 distinct CDR3 sequences, 51% of them seen just once.

This TCR was recovered from a woman aged 40 to 55 with Graves' hyperthyroidism. The sequenced sample was blood. J is TRBJ2-2 and V is TRBV28; TRBD2 is a possible D gene (6 bases). The CDR3 loop is CASSLAGRGTGELFF. In DNA form, the CDR3 reads TGTGCCAGCAGTTTGGCAGGGCGGGGAACCGGGGAGCTGTTTTTT. Drawing the rest from reference TRBV28 and TRBJ2-2, the complete variable domain is DVKVTQSSRYLVKRTGEKVFLECVQDMDHENMFWYRQDPGLGLRLIYFSYDVKMKEKGDIPEGYSVSREKKERFSLILESASTNQTSMYLCASSLAGRGTGELFFGEGSRLTVL.